This section outlines one T cell receptor beta chain sequence together with its context. Participants, about 18 to 89 years old, spanned more than 20 US areas. Symptom resolution, clearance, or two negative PCRs marked the recovered donors of Cohort 3. Per the germline V gene, CDR1 is KGHSH and CDR2 is LQKENI. The CDR3 runs 18 residues. V lost 6 bases, J lost 0 bases, and 21 bases lay in between. These data originate in a study of blood T cell repertoires in COVID-19. Turning to the study itself: Researchers got acute and convalescent COVID-19 samples from the United States, Italy and Spain.

Clones were read by immunoSEQ multiplex PCR, and TCRdb kept only the in-frame ones, dropping some. The table shows roughly 450,000 clones, with roughly 88% occurring only once. The chain has TRBV18 and TRBJ1-3, with TRBD1 as a possible D gene (5 bases). The sequenced sample was PBMCs or T cells enriched from blood (not recorded which). The TCR was taken from a man aged 18 to 30 who had recovered from COVID-19. CDR3 region: CASSLDTQGPYSGNTIYF. CDR3 DNA sequence: TGTGCCAGCTCCCTAGACACCCAGGGCCCTTACTCTGGAAACACCATATATTTT.